A single sample gave rise to the 28 T cell receptor beta chains below, sequenced in a study of blood T cell repertoires in COVID-19. Repertoires were generated with immunoSEQ multiplex PCR, while TCRdb's copy carries only in-frame clones and drops some. The table lists fewer than 85,000 clones, more than 60% of them singletons, with roughly a fifth in the top ten. What was sequenced was peripheral blood. These receptors were obtained from a man aged 55 to 69 with acute or convalescent COVID-19.

The chain is built from TRBV9 and TRBJ2-5, with 9 bases identical to TRBD1. The J segment lost 5 bases and the V segment lost 0 bases, leaving 11 bases of the junction unmatched. Germline V gives CDR1 SGDLS, CDR2 YYNGEE. The CDR3 consists of 17 residues. In DNA form, the CDR3 reads TGTGCCAGCAGCGTAGGGTCTTTGGGGGACAGGGTTGAGACCCAGTACTTC. Its translation is CASSVGSLGDRVETQYF.

This chain connects TRBV7-2 to TRBJ1-1, with D tentatively TRBD1 (5 bases). CDR1 is SGHTA, CDR2 FQGNSA, per germline. CDR3 length equals 16 residues. Trimming took 3 bases from V and 3 from J, leaving 17 bases between them. Here the CDR3 DNA reads TGTGCCAGCAGCTTCAGGGACTCTTCTGGTGACACTGAAGCTTTCTTT. This gives the protein CASSFRDSSGDTEAFF.

The chain recombines TRBV14 with TRBJ2-3; D remains unclear. This CDR3 is 12 amino acids long. Germline V gene data show CDR1 as SGHDN and CDR2 as FVKESK. Between the trimmed V and J ends, which lost 5 bases and 7 bases, there was a span of 10 bases. As DNA, the CDR3 is TGTGCCAGCAGCTACAGCCGGTATACGCAGTATTTT. Translating it yields CASSYSRYTQYF.

V usage is TRBV7-3 and J usage is TRBJ2-7, with a possible D match to TRBD2 (6 bases). The length of the CDR3 is 14 residues. CDR1 and CDR2 (germline): SGHTA, FQGTGA. Trimming shortened V by 0 bases and J by 3 bases, and 9 bases separated the two germline ends. The CDR3 loop reads CASSLTGGDYEQYF. The CDR3 region has the DNA TGTGCCAGCAGCTTAACCGGAGGGGACTACGAGCAGTACTTC.

This sequence joins TRBV6-1 and TRBJ2-5; TRBD2 agrees at 14 bases. Trimming at V came to 3 bases and at J to 5 bases, leaving 5 bases not matched to a gene. Germline V lookup: CDR1 MNHNS, CDR2 SASEGT. CDR3 size: 16 residues. In DNA form, the CDR3 reads TGTGCCAGCAGTGAGGGGACTAGCGGGGGCCGGGAGACCCAGTACTTC. Amino acids: CASSEGTSGGRETQYF.

The chain has TRBV19 and TRBJ1-5; D possibly corresponds to TRBD1 (5 bases). The CDR3 extends over 14 amino acids. Per the germline V gene, CDR1 is LNHDA and CDR2 is SQIVND (reference sequence). Between the trimmed V and J ends, which lost 3 bases and 4 bases, there was a span of 10 bases. The CDR3 DNA reads TGTGCCAGTAGTATGGGACTGGGGAATCAGCCCCAGCATTTT. Residues: CASSMGLGNQPQHF. The whole variable domain, filled in from reference TRBV19 and TRBJ1-5, reads DGGITQSPKYLFRKEGQNVTLSCEQNLNHDAMYWYRQDPGQGLRLIYYSQIVNDFQKGDIAEGYSVSREKKESFPLTVTSAQKNPTAFYLCASSMGLGNQPQHFGDGTRLSIL.

The chain carries TRBV5-1 and TRBJ2-3; the match to TRBD1 covers 10 bases. This CDR3 contains 15 residues. CDR1 and CDR2 from the germline V gene are SGHRS and YFSETQ. Unmatched junction bases numbered 3, after V lost 0 bases and J lost 5 bases. The CDR3 DNA reads TGCGCCAGCAGCTTGGTGAGGACAGGGGGAGATACGCAGTATTTT. Its protein product is CASSLVRTGGDTQYF.

V and J are TRBV2 and TRBJ2-5; 7 nucleotides line up with TRBD2. Germline V gene lookup returns CDR1 SNHLY and CDR2 FYNNEI. The CDR3 is 15 amino acids. J lost 1 base, V lost 4 bases, and 6 bases had no gene match. CDR3 protein: CASSAVRGSQETQYF. The CDR3 DNA reads as TGTGCCAGCAGTGCTGTGCGGGGGTCCCAAGAGACCCAGTACTTC.

The genes are TRBV5-1 and TRBJ1-1; tentative D call: TRBD1 (5 bases). CDR3 length: 13 amino acids. Trimming removed 3 bases at V and 6 bases at J, with 12 bases between. Germline CDR1 and CDR2: SGHRS and YFSETQ. CDR3 region: CASSSPGTSEAFF. DNA for the CDR3: TGCGCCAGCAGCTCGCCGGGGACTTCTGAAGCTTTCTTT.

This clone was observed a handful of times. The rearrangement links TRBV7-7 to TRBJ2-1; perhaps TRBD2 as D (6 bases). The ends were cut back, 0 bases at V and 4 bases at J, with 16 bases in the middle. The CDR3 spans 17 residues. The V gene's germline CDR1 is SSHAT and CDR2 FNYEAQ (reference sequence). In DNA form, the CDR3 reads TGTGCCAGCAGCTTAGCGCCCGGAGGGACGGGATACAATGAGCAGTTCTTC. Its translation is CASSLAPGGTGYNEQFF. The full variable domain, with the rest looked up from reference TRBV7-7 and TRBJ2-1, is GAGVSQSPRYKVTKRGQDVTLRCDPISSHATLYWYQQALGQGPEFLTYFNYEAQPDKSGLPSDRFSAERPEGSISTLTIQRTEQRDSAMYRCASSLAPGGTGYNEQFFGPGTRLTVL.

This clone has more than one count but fewer than ten. This rearrangement joins TRBV30 to TRBJ1-5; no definite D call. Germline CDR1 reads GTSNPN; CDR2 reads SVGIG (reference sequence). The CDR3 runs to 15 residues. V lost 3 bases and J lost 0, with 12 bases in between. The CDR3 DNA reads as TGTGCCTGGAGGAGGAGGGAAGATAGCAATCAGCCCCAGCATTTT. This codes for CAWRRREDSNQPQHF.

The chain links TRBV2 to TRBJ1-6; 8 nucleotides line up with TRBD1. The V and J ends lost 6 bases and 5 bases, in that order; junction bases with no gene match: 3. CDR1 is SNHLY, CDR2 FYNNEI, per germline. The CDR3 spans 14 residues. CDR3 sequence: CASRRQGNNSPLHF. DNA for the CDR3: TGTGCCAGCAGAAGACAGGGGAATAATTCACCCCTCCACTTT.

Concerning this clone: The same CDR3 arises from other DNA sequences in this sample as well. The V gene is TRBV6-5, the J gene TRBJ1-2; TRBD1 might be the D (5 bases). This CDR3 has 15 residues. Germline loops: CDR1 MNHEY, CDR2 SVGAGI. V lost 6 bases and J lost 0, with 14 bases in between. The CDR3, as DNA: TGTGCCAGCAGCTACCTGGGACTCTCTAACTATGGCTACACCTTC. Its translation: CASSYLGLSNYGYTF.

The table lists this clone with a count of one. The chain joins TRBV6-4 to TRBJ2-7; tentatively, D is TRBD1 (6 bases). The V end lost 4 bases, the J end lost 1 base, and 8 bases lay between the germline ends. CDR3 length: 13 residues. The germline V gene has CDR1 MRHNA and CDR2 SNTAGT. The CDR3 sequence: CASSGTGSYEQYF. Written as DNA, the CDR3 is TGTGCCAGCAGTGGAACAGGGTCCTACGAGCAGTACTTC.

This sequence joins TRBV3-1 (or the pseudogene TRBV3-2) and TRBJ2-2; tentative D call: TRBD1 (5 bases). CDR3 size: 15 residues. V lost 4 bases, J lost 5 bases, and 14 bases lay in between. Germline CDR1 is LGHDT and CDR2 is YNNKEL (reference sequence). CDR3 sequence reads: CASSRPRDGTGELFF. CDR3 in DNA: TGTGCCAGCAGCCGCCCCAGGGATGGTACCGGGGAGCTGTTTTTT.

V usage is TRBV9 and J usage is TRBJ2-1; TRBD2 matches 9 bases. CDR1 is SGDLS, CDR2 YYNGEE, per germline. With 2 bases clipped from V and 9 bases from J, the junction kept 6 bases outside the gene matches. There are 14 residues in the CDR3. CDR3 sequence: CASSVSASGIEQFF. Here the CDR3 DNA reads TGTGCCAGCAGCGTTAGTGCTAGCGGGATTGAGCAGTTCTTC.

This sequence joins TRBV11-2 and TRBJ2-4, with TRBD2 matching 8 bases. The V and J ends lost 9 bases and 5 bases, in that order; junction bases with no gene match: 12. The CDR3 totals 15 residues. CDR1 and CDR2 from the germline V gene are SGHAT and FQNNGV. The DNA for the CDR3 is TGTGCCAGTTCTCGGCCGGGGGGGGCTCAAAACATTCAGTACTTC. Translated: CASSRPGGAQNIQYF. The full variable domain, rest sourced from reference TRBV11-2 and TRBJ2-4, is EAGVAQSPRYKIIEKRQSVAFWCNPISGHATLYWYQQILGQGPKLLIQFQNNGVVDDSQLPKDRFSAERLKGVDSTLKIQPAKLEDSAVYLCASSRPGGAQNIQYFGAGTRLSVL.

V usage is TRBV6-1 and J usage is TRBJ1-5; D is unresolved. The ends were cut back, 3 bases at V and 9 bases at J, with 9 bases in the middle. Germline V gene sequence: CDR1 MNHNS, CDR2 SASEGT. The CDR3 sequence is 12 residues long. The CDR3 spells CASSERPPPQHF. In nucleotides, the CDR3 is TGTGCCAGCAGTGAGCGCCCGCCGCCCCAGCATTTT.

V gene TRBV6-1 combines with J gene TRBJ1-1; 7 bases are a match to TRBD1. The ends lost 3 bases at V and 0 bases at J; junction bases unmatched: 7. The CDR3 sequence is 16 residues long. The germline V gene encodes CDR1 MNHNS and CDR2 SASEGT. The CDR3 reads CASSEQVGGLNTEAFF. CDR3 nucleotides: TGTGCCAGCAGTGAGCAAGTAGGGGGCCTGAACACTGAAGCTTTCTTT.

The table lists this clone with a few counts. CDR3 coding DNA: TGTGCCAGCAGCTTAGTACAGGGTATGGGCATTCAGTACTTC. Protein: CASSLVQGMGIQYF. The chain links TRBV7-9 to TRBJ2-4, with D perhaps matching TRBD1 (6 bases). CDR1 and CDR2 from the germline V gene are SEHNR and FQNEAQ (reference sequence). The CDR3 has 14 residues. The germline V and J ends were trimmed by 1 base and 9 bases, with 13 bases remaining between them. The variable domain in full, with the rest retrieved from reference TRBV7-9 and TRBJ2-4, is DTGVSQNPRHKITKRGQNVTFRCDPISEHNRLYWYRQTLGQGPEFLTYFQNEAQLEKSRLLSDRFSAERPKGSFSTLEIQRTEQGDSAMYLCASSLVQGMGIQYFGAGTRLSVL.

The chain combines TRBV5-5 with TRBJ2-7, with TRBD1 as a possible D gene (5 bases). Between the trimmed V and J ends, which lost 3 bases and 3 bases, there was a span of 13 bases. The germline CDR1 and CDR2 sequences are SGHKS and YYEKEE (reference sequence). The CDR3 length is 14 residues. The CDR3 protein is CASSYRITNYEQYF. The CDR3 DNA is TGTGCCAGCAGCTACAGGATTACCAACTACGAGCAGTACTTC.

The gene calls are TRBV5-1 and TRBJ2-7, with 10 bases identical to TRBD2. V gave up 0 bases and J gave up 2 bases; unmatched junction bases: 2. CDR1 and CDR2 (germline): SGHRS, YFSETQ. The CDR3 has 15 residues. CDR3 protein: CASSLGTSGAYEQYV. In DNA form, the CDR3 reads TGCGCCAGCAGCTTGGGGACTAGCGGTGCCTACGAGCAGTACGTC.

The chain combines TRBV9 with TRBJ2-1; 8 positions agree with TRBD2. There are 17 residues in the CDR3. The junction had 11 bases not matched to a gene; V was cut back by 0 bases and J by 6 bases. Germline V lookup: CDR1 SGDLS, CDR2 YYNGEE. The CDR3 is CASSVAGGGNDRNEQFF. CDR3 DNA: TGTGCCAGCAGCGTAGCCGGCGGGGGGAACGATCGCAATGAGCAGTTCTTC.

In DNA form, the CDR3 reads TGTGCCAGCAGCCCGGAACAGGTTCCTTCCCATGGCTACACCTTC. Its translation is CASSPEQVPSHGYTF. The chain joins TRBV7-6 to TRBJ1-2, with a tentative D call TRBD1 (5 bases). Germline V gene sequence: CDR1 SGHVS, CDR2 FNYEAQ. V was trimmed by 5 bases and J by 6 bases, leaving 19 bases between them. The CDR3 length is 15 residues.

This clone was observed a single time. The chain combines TRBV24-1 with TRBJ2-3; perhaps TRBD2 as D (5 bases). Germline lookup yields CDR1 KGHDR and CDR2 SFDVKD. The CDR3 runs to 19 residues. The V and J ends lost 3 bases and 0 bases respectively, with 21 bases between them. CDR3 residues: CATSDAHHDGRTSTDTQYF. CDR3 in DNA: TGTGCCACCAGTGATGCGCACCATGATGGGAGAACTAGCACAGATACGCAGTATTTT.

The V call is TRBV5-1, the J call TRBJ2-6; 7 bases align to TRBD1. The CDR3 is 17 residues long. With 4 bases clipped from V and 0 bases from J, the junction kept 7 bases outside the gene matches. Germline loops: CDR1 SGHRS, CDR2 YFSETQ. The CDR3 nucleotides read TGCGCCAGCAGCCGGGACAGCCCACTCTCTGGGGCCAACGTCCTGACTTTC. This gives the protein CASSRDSPLSGANVLTF.

V gene TRBV3-1 (or the pseudogene TRBV3-2) combines with J gene TRBJ2-5; D is perhaps TRBD1 (6 bases). The CDR3 is 14 residues long. The germline V gene encodes CDR1 LGHDT and CDR2 YNNKEL (reference sequence). V was cut by 2 bases and J by 5 bases, with 12 bases left in between. CDR3 residues: CASSQSLRGETQYF. DNA for the CDR3: TGTGCCAGCAGCCAATCCCTTAGGGGGGAGACCCAGTACTTC.

This clone was found once. CDR3 in amino acids: CATSDPPSGRARNEQFF. As DNA, the CDR3 is TGTGCCACCAGTGACCCCCCAAGCGGGAGGGCCCGGAATGAGCAGTTCTTC. The V call is TRBV24-1, the J call TRBJ2-1; 10 nucleotides align to TRBD2. The V segment lost 4 bases and the J segment 7 bases; nucleotides outside the gene matches: 12. The CDR3 is made up of 17 amino acids. Germline loops: CDR1 KGHDR, CDR2 SFDVKD.